This paragraph covers one T cell receptor (beta chain) sequence. The clone's antigen remains unknown. Base qualities were left out, and no much larger clone turns up one base away. Donors were healthy HIV-negative adults with no recently reported acute infections or vaccinations. Every donor was a Caucasian adult living in Nashville, Tennessee, USA. In the unsorted samples, around 81 million PBMCs were counted, and genomic DNA was extracted using the QIAamp DNA Blood Mini kit. Blood was obtained by leukapheresis, after which PBMCs were separated by Ficoll-Histopaque density gradient centrifugation and cryopreserved in liquid nitrogen vapor phase. Using the deep immunoSEQ assay, multiplex PCR amplified TCR CDR3 regions from genomic DNA. Extracted genomic DNA from each cell subset was spread evenly across all wells of several immunoSEQ 96-well plates, with each plate serving as a replicate. For unsorted PBMC, 300 to 350 ng genomic DNA, equal to 30,000 or so T cell genomes, was loaded into each replicate PCR. Ten immunoSEQ deep assay plates were used to sequence unsorted PBMC genomic DNA. Purified libraries were quantified with a Qubit 3.0 fluorometer, sized on a Bioanalyzer 2100, and re-quantified with the KAPA Library Quantification kit. Every immunoSEQ 96-well plate was sequenced on a separate single-read 150-cycle Illumina NextSeq 550 flow cell. Turning to the authors' computational methods: Because the immunoSEQ output held only junctional sequences and lacked quality scores, the filtering could not match the filtering applied to full-length reads. Sequences were annotated with PyIR, a Python wrapper for IgBLAST v1.9, and V/J genes and CDR3 were assigned using IMGT germline references. Any read was removed if the V/J assignment was weak (E-value above 1e-6), the CDR3 was missing, or the read contained stop codons, out-of-frame junctions, or ambiguous translated residues. V3J clonotypes were defined as sequences sharing an identical inferred V gene, J gene, and CDR3 amino acid sequence. Percentage overlap between repertoires was computed as shared unique clonotypes divided by the size of the smaller repertoire. Richness of each repertoire was evaluated using RTK rarefaction, the Chao1 estimator, and Recon v2.1 estimates of unobserved clonotypes. Imported from immuneACCESS, the table was reduced by TCRdb to in-frame sequences with V and J called. These copies leave out some clones; in studies compared against another copy, an unresolved V gene accounts for under half, and the cause of the remainder is not known. That table supplies the V and J calls and clone size; D and trimming were determined from the DNA. This sample holds 450,000 to 500,000 clones; 60% to 85% were observed only once. Roughly 13% of the sample is in the top ten clones.

This entry comes from a study of shared clonotypes between healthy human individuals (TCRdb year 2020). Regarding the study in general: The cohort included three men and a couple of women between 18 and 49 years of age. To estimate repertoire size and how much clonotype sharing occurs between individuals, the study deeply sequenced the blood TCR repertoires of five or six healthy adults. Each donor's leukapheresis produced roughly between roughly 0.9 and 8.9 billion PBMCs. Different laboratories and diverse techniques were used to prepare libraries and sequence TCR repertoires, to increase sequencing depth and limit assay-specific biases.

As encoded in the germline V gene, CDR1 is LGHNA while CDR2 is YNFKEQ. V is trimmed back by 0 bases and J by 2 bases, and the junction contains 9 bases that no gene match accounts for. Spanning cysteine to phenylalanine, the CDR3 consists of 18 amino acids. Only the CDR3 DNA is retained, 54 bases long and in frame from the first base. The investigation overall reported the following: Because the study included only a small number of donors, the genetic and exposure-history diversity represented was limited. Sampling was restricted to blood, and TCR repertoires in tissue are likely to differ from TCR repertoires in blood. Pairwise subsampling led to the expectation that sequencing depth would affect the degree of clonotype sharing among donors.

The rearrangement combines TRBV4-2 with TRBJ2-3; 9 bases in between match TRBD2. Sequenced input: PBMCs. The TCR comes from a woman between 40 and 55 years old in good health. Some clones in this sample may be carry-over from other donors' samples. The CDR3 loop reads CASSQEAARLAATDTQYF. The nucleotide sequence is TGTGCCAGCAGCCAAGAAGCCGCACGACTAGCGGCCACAGATACGCAGTATTTT.